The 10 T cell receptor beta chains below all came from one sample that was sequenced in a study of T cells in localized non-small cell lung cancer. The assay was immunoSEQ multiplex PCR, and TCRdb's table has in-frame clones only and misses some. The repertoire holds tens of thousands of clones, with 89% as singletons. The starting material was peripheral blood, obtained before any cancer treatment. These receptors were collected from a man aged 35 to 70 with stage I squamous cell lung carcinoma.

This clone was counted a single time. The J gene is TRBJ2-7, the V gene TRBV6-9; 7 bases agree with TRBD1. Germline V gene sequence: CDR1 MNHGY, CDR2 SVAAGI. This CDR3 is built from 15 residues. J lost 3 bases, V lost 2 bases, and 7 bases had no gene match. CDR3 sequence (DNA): TGTGCCAGCAGTTATATACCGGGACAGAACTACGAGCAGTACTTC. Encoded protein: CASSYIPGQNYEQYF.

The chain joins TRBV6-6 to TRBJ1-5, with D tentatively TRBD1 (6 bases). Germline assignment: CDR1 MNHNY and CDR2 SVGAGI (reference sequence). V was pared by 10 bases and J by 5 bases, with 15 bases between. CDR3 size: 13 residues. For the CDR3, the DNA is TGTGCCACTACAGGGACGGGCGATCAGCCCCAGCATTTT. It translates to CATTGTGDQPQHF.

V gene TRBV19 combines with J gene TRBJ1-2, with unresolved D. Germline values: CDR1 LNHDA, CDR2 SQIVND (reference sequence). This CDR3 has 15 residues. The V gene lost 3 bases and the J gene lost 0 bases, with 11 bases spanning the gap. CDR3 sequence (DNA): TGTGCCAGTAGTATGTCGGGATTTTCTAACTATGGCTACACCTTC. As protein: CASSMSGFSNYGYTF.

Here the CDR3 reads CAISTGPSPETQYF. The CDR3 DNA reads as TGTGCCATTTCGACAGGGCCCTCCCCAGAGACCCAGTACTTC. The rearrangement joins TRBV10-3 to TRBJ2-5; 7 nucleotides agree with TRBD1. J was trimmed by 4 bases and V by 9 bases; bases with no gene match: 11. Germline-derived CDR1 and CDR2 are ENHRY and SYGVKD. The CDR3 is 14 residues long.

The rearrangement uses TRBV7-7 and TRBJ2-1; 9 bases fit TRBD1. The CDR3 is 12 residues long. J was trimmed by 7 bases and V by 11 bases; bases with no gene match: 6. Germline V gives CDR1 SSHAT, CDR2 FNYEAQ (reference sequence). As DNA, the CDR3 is TGTGCCGTACAGGGGGCGCGAAATGAGCAGTTCTTC. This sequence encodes CAVQGARNEQFF.

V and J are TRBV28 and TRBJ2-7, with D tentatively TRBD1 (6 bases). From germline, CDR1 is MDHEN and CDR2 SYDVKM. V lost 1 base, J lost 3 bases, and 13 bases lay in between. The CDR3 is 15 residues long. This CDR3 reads CASSLFSGEGYEQYF. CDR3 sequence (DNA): TGTGCCAGCAGTTTATTTTCAGGGGAAGGCTACGAGCAGTACTTC.

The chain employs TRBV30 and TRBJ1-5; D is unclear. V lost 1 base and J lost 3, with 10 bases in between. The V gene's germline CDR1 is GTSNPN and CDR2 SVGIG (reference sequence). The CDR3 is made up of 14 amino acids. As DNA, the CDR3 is TGTGCCTGGAGTGAAACAAGTTTCAATCAGCCCCAGCATTTT. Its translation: CAWSETSFNQPQHF.

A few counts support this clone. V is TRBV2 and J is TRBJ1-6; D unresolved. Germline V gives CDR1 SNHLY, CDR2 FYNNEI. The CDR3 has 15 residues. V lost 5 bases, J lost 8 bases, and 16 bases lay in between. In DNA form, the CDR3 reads TGTGCCAGCAGTCCTTCGTCATGGGGTTATTCACCCCTCCACTTT. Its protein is CASSPSSWGYSPLHF.

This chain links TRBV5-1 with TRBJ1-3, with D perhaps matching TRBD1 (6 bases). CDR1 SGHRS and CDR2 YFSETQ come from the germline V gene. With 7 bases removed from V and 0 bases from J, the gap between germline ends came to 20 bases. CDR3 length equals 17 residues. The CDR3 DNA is TGCGCCAGCGCCCCGACGACAGGTCCGAGCTCTGGAAACACCATATATTTT. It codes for CASAPTTGPSSGNTIYF. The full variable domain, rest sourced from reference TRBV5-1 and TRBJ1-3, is KAGVTQTPRYLIKTRGQQVTLSCSPISGHRSVSWYQQTPGQGLQFLFEYFSETQRNKGNFPGRFSGRQFSNSRSEMNVSTLELGDSALYLCASAPTTGPSSGNTIYFGEGSWLTVV.

The chain's CDR3 is CASTEGSPSFNEQFF. The CDR3 region has the DNA TGCGCCAGCACCGAAGGGTCCCCGAGCTTCAATGAGCAGTTCTTC. V and J are TRBV4-1 and TRBJ2-1, with D uncertain. The CDR3 is made up of 15 amino acids. V dropped 7 bases and J dropped 6 bases, with 19 bases sitting between them. CDR1 and CDR2 from the germline V gene are MGHRA and YSYEKL.